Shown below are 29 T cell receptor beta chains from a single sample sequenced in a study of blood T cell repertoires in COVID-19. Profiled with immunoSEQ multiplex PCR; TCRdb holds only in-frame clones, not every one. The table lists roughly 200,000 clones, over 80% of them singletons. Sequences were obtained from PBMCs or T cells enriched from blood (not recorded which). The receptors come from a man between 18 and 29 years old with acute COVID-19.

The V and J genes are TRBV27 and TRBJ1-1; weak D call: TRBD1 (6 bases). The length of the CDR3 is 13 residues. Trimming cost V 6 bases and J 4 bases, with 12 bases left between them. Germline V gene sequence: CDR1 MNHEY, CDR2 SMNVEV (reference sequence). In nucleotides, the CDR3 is TGTGCCAGCAGGAACAGGGCGGCCACTGAAGCTTTCTTT. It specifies CASRNRAATEAFF.

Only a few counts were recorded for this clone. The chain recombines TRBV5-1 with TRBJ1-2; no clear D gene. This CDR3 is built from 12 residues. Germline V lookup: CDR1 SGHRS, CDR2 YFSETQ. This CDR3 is CCVGGGDYGYTF. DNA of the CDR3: TGCTGCGTCGGAGGAGGAGACTATGGCTACACCTTC.

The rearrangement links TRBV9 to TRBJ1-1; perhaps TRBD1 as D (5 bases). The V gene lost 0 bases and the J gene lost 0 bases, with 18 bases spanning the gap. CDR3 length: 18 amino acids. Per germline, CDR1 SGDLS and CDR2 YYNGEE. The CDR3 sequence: CASSVAPGGVGVNTEAFF. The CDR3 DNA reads TGTGCCAGCAGCGTAGCGCCTGGAGGGGTGGGGGTGAACACTGAAGCTTTCTTT.

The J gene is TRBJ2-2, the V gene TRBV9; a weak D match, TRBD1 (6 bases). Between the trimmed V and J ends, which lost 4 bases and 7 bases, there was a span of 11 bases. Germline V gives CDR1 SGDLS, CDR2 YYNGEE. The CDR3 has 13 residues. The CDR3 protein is CASSPRTDGELFF. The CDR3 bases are TGTGCCAGCAGCCCCCGGACAGACGGGGAGCTGTTTTTT.

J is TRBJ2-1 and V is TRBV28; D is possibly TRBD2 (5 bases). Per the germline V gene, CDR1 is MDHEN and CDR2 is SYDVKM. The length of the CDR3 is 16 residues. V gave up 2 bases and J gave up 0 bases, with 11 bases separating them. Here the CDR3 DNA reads TGTGCCAGCAGTTTAGAGGGCCTGAGCTCCTACAATGAGCAGTTCTTC. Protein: CASSLEGLSSYNEQFF.

CDR3 sequence reads: CASKQSPTGNTIYF. CDR3 bases: TGTGCCAGCAAACAGTCTCCCACTGGAAACACCATATATTTT. The chain couples TRBV27 to TRBJ1-3, with D unresolved. CDR3 length: 14 amino acids. Trimming pared 7 bases from V and 2 bases from J, leaving 12 bases between. Germline CDR1 and CDR2: MNHEY and SMNVEV (reference sequence).

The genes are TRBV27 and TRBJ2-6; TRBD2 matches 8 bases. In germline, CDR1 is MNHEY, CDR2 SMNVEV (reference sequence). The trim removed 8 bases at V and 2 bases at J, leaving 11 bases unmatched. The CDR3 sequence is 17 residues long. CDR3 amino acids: CASSPASGWAGANVLTF. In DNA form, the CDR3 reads TGTGCCAGCTCCCCGGCTAGCGGGTGGGCTGGGGCCAACGTCCTGACTTTC.

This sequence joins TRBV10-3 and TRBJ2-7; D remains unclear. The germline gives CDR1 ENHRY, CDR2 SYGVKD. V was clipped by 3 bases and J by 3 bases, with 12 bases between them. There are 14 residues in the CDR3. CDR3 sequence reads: CAISDSMALYEQYF. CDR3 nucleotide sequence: TGTGCCATCAGTGACTCGATGGCCCTCTACGAGCAGTACTTC.

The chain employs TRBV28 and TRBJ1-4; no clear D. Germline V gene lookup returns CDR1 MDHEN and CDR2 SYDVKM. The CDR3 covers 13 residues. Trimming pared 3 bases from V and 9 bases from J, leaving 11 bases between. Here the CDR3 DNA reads TGTGCCAGCAGTTTGGACGGAGGGCAAAAACTGTTTTTT. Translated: CASSLDGGQKLFF.

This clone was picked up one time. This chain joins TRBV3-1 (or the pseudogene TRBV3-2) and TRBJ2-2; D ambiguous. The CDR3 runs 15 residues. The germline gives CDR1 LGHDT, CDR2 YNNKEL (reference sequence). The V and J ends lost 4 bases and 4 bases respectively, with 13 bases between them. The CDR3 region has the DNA TGTGCCAGCAGCCCCATCCTAGGTAGCACCGGGGAGCTGTTTTTT. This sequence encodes CASSPILGSTGELFF.

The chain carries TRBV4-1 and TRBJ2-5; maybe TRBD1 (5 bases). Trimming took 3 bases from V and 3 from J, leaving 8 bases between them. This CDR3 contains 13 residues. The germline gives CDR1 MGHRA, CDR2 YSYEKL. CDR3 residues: CASSQVGEETQYF. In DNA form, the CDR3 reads TGCGCCAGCAGCCAGGTAGGGGAAGAGACCCAGTACTTC.

The CDR3, as DNA: TGCGCCAGCAGCTTGGGCGTCAACACTGAAGCTTTCTTT. It yields the protein CASSLGVNTEAFF. The J gene is TRBJ1-1, the V gene TRBV5-1; D call uncertain. The CDR3 consists of 13 residues. V lost 0 bases, J lost 2 bases, and 5 bases lay in between. Germline values: CDR1 SGHRS, CDR2 YFSETQ.

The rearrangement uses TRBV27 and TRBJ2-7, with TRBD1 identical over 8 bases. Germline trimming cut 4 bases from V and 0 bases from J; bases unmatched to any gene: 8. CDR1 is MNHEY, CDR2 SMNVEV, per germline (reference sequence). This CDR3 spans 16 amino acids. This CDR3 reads CASSSDAGQVSYEQYF. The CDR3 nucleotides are TGTGCCAGCAGTTCCGACGCGGGACAGGTCTCCTACGAGCAGTACTTC.

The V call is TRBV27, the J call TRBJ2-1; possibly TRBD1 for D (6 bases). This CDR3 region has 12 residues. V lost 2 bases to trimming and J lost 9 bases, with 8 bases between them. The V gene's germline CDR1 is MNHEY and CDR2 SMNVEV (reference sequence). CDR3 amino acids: CASSLQGIEQFF. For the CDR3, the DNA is TGTGCCAGCAGTTTACAGGGGATTGAGCAGTTCTTC.

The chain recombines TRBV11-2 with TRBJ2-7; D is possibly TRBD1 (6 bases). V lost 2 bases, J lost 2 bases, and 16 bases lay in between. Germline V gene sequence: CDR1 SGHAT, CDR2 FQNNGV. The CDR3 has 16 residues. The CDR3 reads CASSLITQGFTYEQYF. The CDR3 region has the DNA TGTGCCAGCAGCTTAATCACACAGGGTTTTACCTACGAGCAGTACTTC.

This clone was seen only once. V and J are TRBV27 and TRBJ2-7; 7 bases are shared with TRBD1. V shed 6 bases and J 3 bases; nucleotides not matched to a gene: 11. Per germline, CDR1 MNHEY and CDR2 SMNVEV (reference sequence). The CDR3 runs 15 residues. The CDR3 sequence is CASRSLGTEIYEQYF. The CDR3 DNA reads TGTGCCAGCAGGAGCCTCGGGACAGAGATCTACGAGCAGTACTTC.

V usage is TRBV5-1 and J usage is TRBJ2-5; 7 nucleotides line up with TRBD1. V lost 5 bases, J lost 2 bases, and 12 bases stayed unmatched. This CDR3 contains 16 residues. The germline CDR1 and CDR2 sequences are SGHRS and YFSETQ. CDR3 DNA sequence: TGCGCCAGCAGACCCAACAGGGGAGAGGATCAAGAGACCCAGTACTTC. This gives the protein CASRPNRGEDQETQYF.

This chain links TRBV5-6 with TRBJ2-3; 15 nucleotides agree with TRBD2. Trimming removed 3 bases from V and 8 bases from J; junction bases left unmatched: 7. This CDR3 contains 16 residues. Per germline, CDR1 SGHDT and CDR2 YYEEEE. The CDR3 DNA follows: TGTGCCAGCAGCTCACGGGGACTAGCGGGAGGTGCTACGCAGTATTTT. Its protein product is CASSSRGLAGGATQYF.

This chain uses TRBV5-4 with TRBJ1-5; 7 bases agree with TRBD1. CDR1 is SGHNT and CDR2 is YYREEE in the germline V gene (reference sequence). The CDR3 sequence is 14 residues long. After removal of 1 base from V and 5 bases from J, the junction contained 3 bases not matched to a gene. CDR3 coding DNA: TGTGCCAGCAGCTTGCAGGGGGTAGATCAGCCCCAGCATTTT. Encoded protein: CASSLQGVDQPQHF.

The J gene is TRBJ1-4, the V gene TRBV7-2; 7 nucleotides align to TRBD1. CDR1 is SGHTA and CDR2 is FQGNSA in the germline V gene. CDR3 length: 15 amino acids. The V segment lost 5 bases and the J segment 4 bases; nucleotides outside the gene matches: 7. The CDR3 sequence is CASSPSGQVNEKLFF. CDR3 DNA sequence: TGTGCCAGCAGCCCGTCCGGACAGGTTAATGAAAAACTGTTTTTT.

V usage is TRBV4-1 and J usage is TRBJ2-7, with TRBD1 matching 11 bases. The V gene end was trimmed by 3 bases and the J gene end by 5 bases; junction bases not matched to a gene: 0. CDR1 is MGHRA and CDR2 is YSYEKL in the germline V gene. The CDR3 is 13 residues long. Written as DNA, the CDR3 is TGCGCCAGCAGCCAGGGACAGGGGGACGAGCAGTACTTC. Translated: CASSQGQGDEQYF.

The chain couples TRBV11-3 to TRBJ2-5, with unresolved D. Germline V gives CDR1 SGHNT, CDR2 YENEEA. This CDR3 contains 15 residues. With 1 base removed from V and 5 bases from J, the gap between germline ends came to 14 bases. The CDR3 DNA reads TGTGCCAGCAGCTTAGGCCTTAGACACAGCGAGACCCAGTACTTC. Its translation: CASSLGLRHSETQYF.

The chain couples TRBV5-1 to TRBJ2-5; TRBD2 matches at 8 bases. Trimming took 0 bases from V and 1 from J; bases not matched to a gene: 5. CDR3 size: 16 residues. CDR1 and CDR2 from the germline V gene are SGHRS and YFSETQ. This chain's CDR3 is CASSLGVLAAQETQYF. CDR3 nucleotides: TGCGCCAGCAGCTTGGGGGTACTAGCGGCCCAAGAGACCCAGTACTTC.

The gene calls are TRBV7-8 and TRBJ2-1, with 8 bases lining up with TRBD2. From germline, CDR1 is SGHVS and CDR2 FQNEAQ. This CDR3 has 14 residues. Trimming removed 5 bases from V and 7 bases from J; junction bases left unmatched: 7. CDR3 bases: TGTGCCAGCAGCCCGGGACTAGACCCTAATGAGCAGTTCTTC. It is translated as CASSPGLDPNEQFF.

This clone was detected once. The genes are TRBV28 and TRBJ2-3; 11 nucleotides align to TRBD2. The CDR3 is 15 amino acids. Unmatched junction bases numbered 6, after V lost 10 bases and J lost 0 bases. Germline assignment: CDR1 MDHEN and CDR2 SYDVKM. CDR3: CAIKTSGASTDTQYF. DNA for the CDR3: TGTGCCATCAAGACTAGCGGGGCTAGCACAGATACGCAGTATTTT.

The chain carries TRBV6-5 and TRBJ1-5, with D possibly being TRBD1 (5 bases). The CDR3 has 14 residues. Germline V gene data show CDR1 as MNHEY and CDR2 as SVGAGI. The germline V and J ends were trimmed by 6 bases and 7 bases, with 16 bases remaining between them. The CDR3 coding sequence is TGTGCCAGCAGCCCCCGGGGGGAGCGCCAGCCCCAGCATTTT. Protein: CASSPRGERQPQHF.

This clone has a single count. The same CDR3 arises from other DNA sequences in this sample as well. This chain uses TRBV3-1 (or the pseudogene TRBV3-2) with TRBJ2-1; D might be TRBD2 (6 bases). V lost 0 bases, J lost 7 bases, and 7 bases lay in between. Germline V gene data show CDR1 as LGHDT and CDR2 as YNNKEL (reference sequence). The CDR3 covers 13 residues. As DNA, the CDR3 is TGTGCCAGCAGCCAAGAGGGGAGGAATGAGCAGTTCTTC. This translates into CASSQEGRNEQFF.

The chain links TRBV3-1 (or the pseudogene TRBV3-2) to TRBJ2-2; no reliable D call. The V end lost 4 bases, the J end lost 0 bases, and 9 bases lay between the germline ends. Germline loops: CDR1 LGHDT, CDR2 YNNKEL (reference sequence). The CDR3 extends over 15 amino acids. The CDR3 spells CASSRGGTNTGELFF. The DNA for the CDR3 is TGTGCCAGCAGCCGCGGTGGCACGAACACCGGGGAGCTGTTTTTT.

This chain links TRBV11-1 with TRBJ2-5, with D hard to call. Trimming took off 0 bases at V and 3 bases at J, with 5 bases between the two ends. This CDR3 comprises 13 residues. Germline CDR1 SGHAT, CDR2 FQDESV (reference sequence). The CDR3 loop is CASSLAPEETQYF. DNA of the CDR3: TGTGCCAGCAGCTTAGCCCCGGAAGAGACCCAGTACTTC.